A selection of T cell receptor beta chains follows, all from one sample in a study of blood T cell repertoires in COVID-19. The assay was immunoSEQ multiplex PCR, and TCRdb's table has in-frame clones only and misses some. The table lists approximately 130,000 clones, 75% to 90% of them singletons. Sequenced: peripheral blood. Every receptor here comes from a woman aged 45-59 years who had recovered from COVID-19. Each CDR3 is given with its conserved first and last residue. The order of the fields is D gene, clone size, J gene, V gene, CDR3 protein, CDR3 DNA. A D gene is named only where the DNA matches it firmly. The size entry is marked missing in some rows and otherwise reads once, few, many or a size class.

TRBD1	NA	TRBJ1-4	TRBV7-2	CASSSEGQVNEKLFF	TGTGCCAGCAGCTCGGAGGGACAGGTGAATGAAAAACTGTTTTTT
NA	NA	TRBJ2-1	TRBV7-9	CATPRGGTYNEQFF	TGTGCCACCCCACGGGGAGGCACCTACAATGAGCAGTTCTTC
NA	NA	TRBJ1-1	TRBV7-9	CASSLQGTHTEAFF	TGTGCCAGCAGCCTACAAGGGACACACACTGAAGCTTTCTTT
NA	NA	TRBJ2-5	TRBV6-5	CASRRGGETQYF	TGTGCCAGCAGGAGAGGCGGGGAGACCCAGTACTTC
TRBD1	NA	TRBJ2-7	TRBV10-3	CAISATGTGKYYEQYF	TGTGCCATCAGTGCAACCGGGACAGGGAAATACTACGAGCAGTACTTC
NA	once	TRBJ2-2	TRBV7-2	CASSLTSLWTGELFF	TGTGCCAGCAGCCTTACTTCACTATGGACCGGGGAGCTGTTTTTT
NA	NA	TRBJ2-7	TRBV9	CASSVAGLGGEQYF	TGTGCCAGCAGCGTAGCCGGGCTAGGGGGCGAGCAGTACTTC
TRBD1	NA	TRBJ1-6	TRBV3-1/TRBV3-2	CASSQGDRVFSPLHF	TGTGCCAGCAGCCAAGGCGACAGGGTTTTCTCACCCCTCCACTTT
NA	NA	TRBJ2-3	TRBV6-5	CASRNSIAADTQYF	TGTGCCAGCAGGAACTCAATAGCCGCAGATACGCAGTATTTT
NA	NA	TRBJ1-4	TRBV9	CASSSQPTPTATNEKLFF	TGTGCCAGCAGCTCCCAACCAACCCCGACAGCAACTAATGAAAAACTGTTTTTT
TRBD1	NA	TRBJ1-1	TRBV7-2	CASSFKGGAGGTEAFF	TGTGCCAGCAGCTTCAAAGGGGGCGCAGGGGGGACTGAAGCTTTCTTT
TRBD1	NA	TRBJ2-1	TRBV7-3	CASSPTRQGYEQFF	TGTGCCAGCAGCCCGACCCGACAGGGCTATGAGCAGTTCTTC
TRBD2	NA	TRBJ2-5	TRBV5-1	CASSPGTRGGETQYF	TGCGCCAGCAGCCCGGGGACTCGGGGGGGAGAGACCCAGTACTTC
NA	NA	TRBJ2-2	TRBV11-2	CASSQETYWGELFF	TGTGCCAGCAGCCAAGAAACCTATTGGGGGGAGCTGTTTTTT
TRBD2	NA	TRBJ2-1	TRBV9	CASSVGDSGGAHNEQFF	TGTGCCAGCAGCGTAGGAGATAGCGGGGGGGCCCACAATGAGCAGTTCTTC
TRBD2	few	TRBJ2-3	TRBV23-1	CASSRLRRAGGFTDTQYF	TGCGCCAGCAGTCGCCTCCGGCGAGCGGGAGGTTTCACAGATACGCAGTATTTT
TRBD1	NA	TRBJ1-1	TRBV11-2	CASSDGGWGQKNTEAFF	TGTGCCAGCAGCGACGGAGGTTGGGGACAGAAGAACACTGAAGCTTTCTTT
TRBD1	NA	TRBJ1-1	TRBV11-2	CASSSQGEDTEAFF	TGTGCCAGCAGCTCTCAGGGGGAGGACACTGAAGCTTTCTTT
NA	NA	TRBJ2-7	TRBV5-5	CASSLVRDRVFGRVREQYF	TGTGCCAGCAGCTTGGTCCGGGACAGGGTGTTCGGGAGGGTTCGCGAGCAGTACTTC
NA	NA	TRBJ2-5	TRBV7-3	CASSSRVQETQYF	TGTGCCAGCAGCTCTAGAGTCCAAGAGACCCAGTACTTC
TRBD2	once	TRBJ2-7	TRBV29-1	CSVEDKGRGGRAGEQYF	TGCAGCGTTGAAGATAAAGGCCGGGGCGGGAGGGCCGGTGAGCAGTACTTC
NA	NA	TRBJ1-2	TRBV4-1	CASSPPQGGYGYTF	TGCGCCAGCAGCCCACCACAGGGTGGCTATGGCTACACCTTC
NA	few	TRBJ1-5	TRBV21-1	CASSKATGRNQPQHF	TGTGCCAGCAGCAAAGCGACAGGACGCAATCAGCCCCAGCATTTT
TRBD2	NA	TRBJ2-4	TRBV7-8	CASSLASSGAGAKNIQYF	TGTGCCAGCAGCTTAGCCTCAAGCGGGGCGGGAGCCAAAAACATTCAGTACTTC
TRBD1	NA	TRBJ2-2	TRBV5-4	CASSLMDRGYTGELFF	TGTGCCAGCAGCTTGATGGACAGGGGATACACCGGGGAGCTGTTTTTT
TRBD1	NA	TRBJ1-1	TRBV4-1	CASSQDRQGKGTEAFF	TGCGCCAGCAGCCAAGACCGACAGGGAAAAGGCACTGAAGCTTTCTTT
NA	NA	TRBJ1-5	TRBV2	CASREDSARPQHF	TGTGCCAGCAGGGAGGACAGCGCGAGGCCCCAGCATTTT
NA	NA	TRBJ1-2	TRBV5-1	CASSFRIREKRIHYGYTF	TGCGCCAGCAGCTTCCGAATCCGGGAAAAGAGAATACATTATGGCTACACCTTC
NA	few	TRBJ1-2	TRBV6-1	CASSDSGGHGYTF	TGTGCCAGCAGTGATTCGGGGGGACATGGCTACACCTTC
TRBD1	NA	TRBJ1-1	TRBV25-1	CASSVLTGVGTEAFF	TGTGCCAGCAGTGTCTTGACAGGGGTGGGAACTGAAGCTTTCTTT
TRBD2	NA	TRBJ2-7	TRBV24-1	CATSDFGLREDSYEQYF	TGTGCCACCAGTGATTTCGGGCTGCGGGAGGACTCCTACGAGCAGTACTTC
TRBD2	NA	TRBJ2-1	TRBV28	CATLLAGGGNEQFF	TGTGCCACCCTACTAGCGGGAGGAGGCAATGAGCAGTTCTTC
NA	once	TRBJ2-2	TRBV5-6	CASSRRGFTGELFF	TGTGCCAGCAGCCGCCGAGGGTTCACCGGGGAGCTGTTTTTT
NA	NA	TRBJ2-1	TRBV28	CASSSAQGGSYNEQFF	TGTGCCAGCAGTTCGGCCCAGGGCGGCTCCTACAATGAGCAGTTCTTC
TRBD1	NA	TRBJ2-2	TRBV6-5	CASSYRGGAGTGELFF	TGTGCCAGCAGTTACCGAGGGGGCGCAGGCACCGGGGAGCTGTTTTTT
TRBD1	NA	TRBJ2-3	TRBV24-1	CATSERDRNTDTQYF	TGTGCCACCAGTGAACGGGACAGGAACACAGATACGCAGTATTTT
NA	NA	TRBJ1-6	TRBV28	CASRPDPYSPLHF	TGTGCCAGCAGACCAGATCCGTATTCACCCCTCCACTTT